A single sample gave rise to the 23 T cell receptor beta chains below, sequenced in a study of T cell clonotyping in hematopoietic cell transplantation. The data were produced by immunoSEQ multiplex PCR, yet TCRdb's version contains in-frame clones alone and is incomplete. The repertoire holds fewer than 20,000 clones, with about two thirds as singletons. The sequenced sample consisted of peripheral blood mononuclear cells. The receptor source for this set is a woman aged 60 to 75 in good health. Some clones in this sample may be carry-over from other donors' samples.

This clone was detected only once. The genes are TRBV30 and TRBJ1-2; TRBD1 agrees at 10 bases. The CDR3 consists of 16 residues. Trimming cost V 2 bases and J 0 bases; bases outside gene matches: 6. The germline V gene encodes CDR1 GTSNPN and CDR2 SVGIG (reference sequence). CDR3 nucleotide sequence: TGTGCCTGGAGTTCTATGACAGGGGGCTCTAACTATGGCTACACCTTC. The encoded protein is CAWSSMTGGSNYGYTF.

This clone was seen only once. The chain joins TRBV4-3 to TRBJ2-1, with TRBD2 matching 7 bases. After removal of 0 bases from V and 4 bases from J, the junction contained 6 bases not matched to a gene. From germline, CDR1 is LGHNA and CDR2 YSLEER. CDR3 length equals 16 residues. The CDR3 coding sequence is TGCGCCAGCAGCCAAGACCACGGGGGGTTTTACAATGAGCAGTTCTTC. It encodes CASSQDHGGFYNEQFF.

This clone was detected only a few times. The genes are TRBV11-1 and TRBJ1-1; tentative D call: TRBD1 (5 bases). V dropped 0 bases and J dropped 1 base, with 6 bases sitting between them. The germline CDR1 and CDR2 sequences are SGHAT and FQDESV (reference sequence). The length of the CDR3 is 14 residues. CDR3 protein: CASSLAQGNTEAFF. The CDR3 DNA sequence: TGTGCCAGCAGCTTAGCCCAGGGGAACACTGAAGCTTTCTTT. Using reference TRBV11-1 and TRBJ1-1 for the parts outside the CDR3, the full variable domain is EAEVAQSPRYKITEKSQAVAFWCDPISGHATLYWYRQILGQGPELLVQFQDESVVDDSQLPKDRFSAERLKGVDSTLKIQPAELGDSAMYLCASSLAQGNTEAFFGQGTRLTVV.

The chain carries TRBV4-1 and TRBJ2-1, with 8 bases identical to TRBD2. The CDR3 spans 15 residues. V shed 2 bases and J 7 bases; nucleotides not matched to a gene: 7. In germline, CDR1 is MGHRA, CDR2 YSYEKL. The CDR3 sequence is CASSQTRGGLNEQFF. In nucleotides, the CDR3 is TGCGCCAGCAGCCAAACCCGGGGGGGGCTGAATGAGCAGTTCTTC.

The chain combines TRBV29-1 with TRBJ1-4, with a weak D call TRBD1 (6 bases). The CDR3 covers 13 residues. Trimming cost V 3 bases and J 5 bases, with 10 bases left between them. CDR1 and CDR2 (germline): SQVTM, ANQGSEA. In DNA, the CDR3 is TGCAGCGTTGATCTGAGGGGGAATGAAAAACTGTTTTTT. It encodes CSVDLRGNEKLFF.

The genes are TRBV29-1 and TRBJ2-5, with unresolved D. CDR1 and CDR2 from the germline V gene are SQVTM and ANQGSEA. V was pared by 5 bases and J by 2 bases, with 3 bases between. This CDR3 region has 10 residues. The CDR3 loop is CSVRQETQYF. Here the CDR3 DNA reads TGCAGCGTTCGGCAAGAGACCCAGTACTTC.

The chain recombines TRBV7-2 with TRBJ2-7; TRBD2 is a possible D gene (5 bases). This CDR3 contains 13 residues. With 0 bases removed from V and 3 bases from J, the gap between germline ends came to 6 bases. CDR1 and CDR2 (germline): SGHTA, FQGNSA. CDR3 residues: CASSLARDYEQYF. CDR3 bases: TGTGCCAGCAGCTTAGCGAGGGACTACGAGCAGTACTTC.

This chain joins TRBV7-9 and TRBJ1-1; TRBD1 agrees at 11 bases. Germline CDR1 and CDR2: SEHNR and FQNEAQ (reference sequence). V was clipped by 5 bases and J by 3 bases; unmatched bases: 5. CDR3 length: 15 residues. CDR3: CASSNRDRGDTEAFF. CDR3 coding DNA: TGTGCCAGCAGCAACCGGGACAGGGGGGACACTGAAGCTTTCTTT.

The chain combines TRBV4-1 with TRBJ1-1; D perhaps matches TRBD1 (5 bases). This CDR3 has 16 amino acids. V lost 6 bases and J lost 4, with 21 bases in between. Per the germline V gene, CDR1 is MGHRA and CDR2 is YSYEKL. The chain's CDR3 is CASRPEGGAASTEAFF. CDR3 DNA: TGCGCCAGCAGGCCCGAGGGAGGGGCCGCGTCCACTGAAGCTTTCTTT.

This clone was detected only a few times. One end of the junction does not line up with germline, which may come from a read error. V gene TRBV19 combines with J gene TRBJ2-7; 8 bases fit TRBD1. Germline loops: CDR1 LNHDA, CDR2 SQIVND (reference sequence). This CDR3 comprises 13 residues. The CDR3 here is CASSTTGAYEQYF. DNA for the CDR3: TGTGCTAGTAGTACGACAGGGGCCTACGAGCAGTACTTC. The whole variable domain, remainder taken from reference TRBV19 and TRBJ2-7, is DGGITQSPKYLFRKEGQNVTLSCEQNLNHDAMYWYRQDPGQGLRLIYYSQIVNDFQKGDIAEGYSVSREKKESFPLTVTSAQKNPTAFYLCASSTTGAYEQYFGPGTRLTVT.

V gene TRBV4-3 combines with J gene TRBJ1-4, with 9 bases that match TRBD1. Trimming cost V 2 bases and J 2 bases; bases outside gene matches: 3. CDR1 is LGHNA and CDR2 is YSLEER in the germline V gene. The CDR3 is 16 amino acids. CDR3 sequence (DNA): TGCGCCAGCAGCCAAAGGACAGGGGCGACTAATGAAAAACTGTTTTTT. This gives the protein CASSQRTGATNEKLFF.

V and J are TRBV6-6 and TRBJ1-1, with no clear D. Germline V lookup: CDR1 MNHNY, CDR2 SVGAGI (reference sequence). V lost 6 bases and J lost 3, with 5 bases in between. The CDR3 is 11 residues long. The CDR3 DNA reads TGTGCCAGCAGCTTTTACACTGAAGCTTTCTTT. Amino acids: CASSFYTEAFF.

The V call is TRBV30, the J call TRBJ2-1, with D perhaps assigned TRBD1 or TRBD2 (5 bases each). The CDR3 loop spans 13 amino acids. The V end was cut by 3 bases, the J end by 0 bases, with 6 bases between. CDR1 is GTSNPN, CDR2 SVGIG, per germline (reference sequence). Here the CDR3 reads CAWRGTSYNEQFF. The CDR3 coding sequence is TGTGCCTGGAGGGGGACCTCCTACAATGAGCAGTTCTTC.

The chain combines TRBV6-5 with TRBJ1-2, with D tentatively TRBD1 (6 bases). Germline CDR1 reads MNHEY; CDR2 reads SVGAGI. Deletions cut 2 bases from V and 2 bases from J, with 6 bases between. CDR3 length: 13 residues. Written as DNA, the CDR3 is TGTGCCAGCAGTTACACAGGGAACTATGGCTACACCTTC. This sequence encodes CASSYTGNYGYTF.

The chain carries TRBV10-3 and TRBJ2-7; no clear D gene. Germline CDR1 is ENHRY and CDR2 is SYGVKD. The V and J ends lost 4 bases and 4 bases respectively, with 11 bases between them. The CDR3 has 13 residues. The CDR3 bases are TGTGCCATCAGTGGATTTATGGGGTACGAGCAGTACTTC. It specifies CAISGFMGYEQYF.

This clone appeared once. This chain connects TRBV28 to TRBJ2-2; no definite D call. Germline V gives CDR1 MDHEN, CDR2 SYDVKM. CDR3 size: 15 residues. V gave up 3 bases and J gave up 1 base, with 9 bases separating them. The CDR3 nucleotides are TGTGCCAGCAGTTTGTTGACCTTGAACACCGGGGAGCTGTTTTTT. Translated, it gives CASSLLTLNTGELFF. Full variable domain (remainder filled in from reference TRBV28 and TRBJ2-2): DVKVTQSSRYLVKRTGEKVFLECVQDMDHENMFWYRQDPGLGLRLIYFSYDVKMKEKGDIPEGYSVSREKKERFSLILESASTNQTSMYLCASSLLTLNTGELFFGEGSRLTVL.

V is TRBV7-9 and J is TRBJ1-2; the D gene is possibly TRBD1 (6 bases). Per germline, CDR1 SEHNR and CDR2 FQNEAQ (reference sequence). Trimming removed 2 bases from V and 3 bases from J, with 10 bases in between. The CDR3 contains 14 residues. The CDR3 region is CASSLTTGYYGYTF. The CDR3 DNA sequence: TGTGCCAGCAGCTTAACCACAGGGTACTATGGCTACACCTTC. Drawing the rest from reference TRBV7-9 and TRBJ1-2, the complete variable domain is DTGVSQNPRHKITKRGQNVTFRCDPISEHNRLYWYRQTLGQGPEFLTYFQNEAQLEKSRLLSDRFSAERPKGSFSTLEIQRTEQGDSAMYLCASSLTTGYYGYTFGSGTRLTVV.

CDR3 in DNA: TGTGCCAGCCGGACACCTAATGAAAAACTGTTTTTT. Its protein product is CASRTPNEKLFF. The genes are TRBV28 and TRBJ1-4, with D tentatively TRBD1 (5 bases). The CDR3 spans 12 residues. Trimming pared 8 bases from V and 3 bases from J, leaving 7 bases between. The germline V gene has CDR1 MDHEN and CDR2 SYDVKM.

The CDR3 region has the DNA TGTGCCAGCAGCTCCAACAGGGGGAGCTCCTACGAGCAGTACTTC. This encodes CASSSNRGSSYEQYF. The chain links TRBV11-2 to TRBJ2-7, with 8 bases lining up with TRBD1. After removal of 4 bases from V and 0 bases from J, the junction contained 5 bases not matched to a gene. Germline-derived CDR1 and CDR2 are SGHAT and FQNNGV. The CDR3 has 15 amino acids.

This clone was detected only once. The gene calls are TRBV30 and TRBJ2-4, with D possibly TRBD2 on 6 matching bases. V lost 3 bases and J lost 8, with 11 bases in between. The CDR3 runs to 12 residues. Per germline, CDR1 GTSNPN and CDR2 SVGIG (reference sequence). CDR3 loop: CAWSAGRDIQYF. Here the CDR3 DNA reads TGTGCCTGGAGCGCGGGGAGAGACATTCAGTACTTC.

CDR3 amino acids: CASSSLISGEAFF. As DNA, the CDR3 is TGTGCCAGCAGTTCTCTTATAAGCGGTGAAGCTTTCTTT. The J gene is TRBJ1-1, the V gene TRBV28, with no clear D. Trimming pared 4 bases from V and 7 bases from J, leaving 13 bases between. There are 13 residues in the CDR3. The germline gives CDR1 MDHEN, CDR2 SYDVKM.

The chain combines TRBV30 with TRBJ2-3; D gene ambiguous. The CDR3 extends over 13 amino acids. V lost 3 bases, J lost 6 bases, and 13 bases lay in between. The germline CDR1 and CDR2 sequences are GTSNPN and SVGIG (reference sequence). CDR3 sequence reads: CAWRDKEADTQYF. The CDR3, as DNA: TGTGCCTGGAGAGACAAAGAAGCGGATACGCAGTATTTT.

This clone was counted a single time. The chain uses TRBV4-2 and TRBJ2-3, with D perhaps TRBD1 or TRBD2 (5 bases each). CDR1 LGHNA and CDR2 YNFKEQ come from the germline V gene. The CDR3 contains 15 residues. With 0 bases removed from V and 4 bases from J, the gap between germline ends came to 11 bases. The CDR3 DNA follows: TGTGCCAGCAGCCAAGATAGGGGAGTGTCAGATACGCAGTATTTT. It specifies CASSQDRGVSDTQYF.